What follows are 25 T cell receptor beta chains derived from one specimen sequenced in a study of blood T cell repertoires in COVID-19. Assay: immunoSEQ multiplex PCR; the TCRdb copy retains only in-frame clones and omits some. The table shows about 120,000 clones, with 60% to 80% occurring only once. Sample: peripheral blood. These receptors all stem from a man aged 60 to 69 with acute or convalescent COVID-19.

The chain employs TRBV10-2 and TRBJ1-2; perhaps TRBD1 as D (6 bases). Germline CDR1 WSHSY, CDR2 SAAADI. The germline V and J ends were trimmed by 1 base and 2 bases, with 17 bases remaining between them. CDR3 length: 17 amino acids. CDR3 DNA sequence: TGCGCCAGCAGTGAGTACCTAGGACAGCCTCCAAACTATGGCTACACCTTC. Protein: CASSEYLGQPPNYGYTF.

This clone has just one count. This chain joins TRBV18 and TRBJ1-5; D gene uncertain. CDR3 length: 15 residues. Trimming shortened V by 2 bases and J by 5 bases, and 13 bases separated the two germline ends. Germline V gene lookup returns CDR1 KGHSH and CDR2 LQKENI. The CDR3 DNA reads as TGTGCCAGCTCACCATTAGGAGGTAACGATCAGCCCCAGCATTTT. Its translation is CASSPLGGNDQPQHF.

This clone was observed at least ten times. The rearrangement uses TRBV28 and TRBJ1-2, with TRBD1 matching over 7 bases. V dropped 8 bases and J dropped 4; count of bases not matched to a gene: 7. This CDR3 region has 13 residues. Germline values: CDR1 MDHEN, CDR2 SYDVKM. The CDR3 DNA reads TGTGCCAGCGGTACGGGACAGCGCTATGGCTACACCTTC. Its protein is CASGTGQRYGYTF.

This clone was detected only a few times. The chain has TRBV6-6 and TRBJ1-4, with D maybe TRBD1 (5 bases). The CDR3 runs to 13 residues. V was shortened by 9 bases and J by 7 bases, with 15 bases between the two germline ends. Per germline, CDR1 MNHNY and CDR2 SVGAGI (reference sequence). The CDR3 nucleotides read TGTGCCAGTTGCGGGGACGGACTTGAAAAACTGTTTTTT. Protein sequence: CASCGDGLEKLFF.

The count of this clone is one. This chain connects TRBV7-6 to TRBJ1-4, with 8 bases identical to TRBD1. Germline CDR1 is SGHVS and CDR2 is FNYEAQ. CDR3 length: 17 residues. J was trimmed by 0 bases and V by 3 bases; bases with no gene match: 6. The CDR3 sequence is CASSFGDRGATNEKLFF. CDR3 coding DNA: TGTGCCAGCAGCTTTGGAGACAGGGGCGCAACTAATGAAAAACTGTTTTTT.

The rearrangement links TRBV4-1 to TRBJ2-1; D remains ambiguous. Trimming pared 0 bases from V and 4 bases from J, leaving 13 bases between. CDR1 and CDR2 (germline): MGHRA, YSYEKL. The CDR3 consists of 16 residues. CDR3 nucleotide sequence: TGCGCCAGCAGCCAAGATCGGCAGGTATGGTACAATGAGCAGTTCTTC. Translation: CASSQDRQVWYNEQFF.

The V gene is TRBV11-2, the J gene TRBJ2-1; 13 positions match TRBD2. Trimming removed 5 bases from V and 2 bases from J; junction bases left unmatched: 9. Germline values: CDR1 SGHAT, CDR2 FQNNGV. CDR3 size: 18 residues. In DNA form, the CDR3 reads TGTGCCAGCAGCCTCCTTACTAGCGGGGGGGCTCCCTACAATGAGCAGTTCTTC. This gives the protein CASSLLTSGGAPYNEQFF.

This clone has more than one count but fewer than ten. The CDR3 coding sequence is TGCGCCAGCAGCTTGGGGCAGGATGTCTATGGCTACACCTTC. This gives the protein CASSLGQDVYGYTF. V usage is TRBV5-1 and J usage is TRBJ1-2; D gene ambiguous. The CDR3 is 14 residues long. The germline CDR1 and CDR2 sequences are SGHRS and YFSETQ. The V end was cut by 0 bases, the J end by 4 bases, with 10 bases between.

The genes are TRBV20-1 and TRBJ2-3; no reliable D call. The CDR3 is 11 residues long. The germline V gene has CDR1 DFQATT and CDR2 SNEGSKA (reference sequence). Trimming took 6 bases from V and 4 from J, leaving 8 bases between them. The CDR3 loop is CSAGWSDTQYF. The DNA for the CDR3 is TGCAGTGCCGGGTGGTCAGATACGCAGTATTTT.

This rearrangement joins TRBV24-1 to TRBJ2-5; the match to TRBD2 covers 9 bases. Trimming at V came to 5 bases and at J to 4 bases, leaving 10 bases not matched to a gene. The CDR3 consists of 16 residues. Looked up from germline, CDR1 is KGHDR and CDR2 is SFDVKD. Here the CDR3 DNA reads TGTGCCACCAGTGTCAACTTAGCGGGAGAGGTAGAGACCCAGTACTTC. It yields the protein CATSVNLAGEVETQYF.

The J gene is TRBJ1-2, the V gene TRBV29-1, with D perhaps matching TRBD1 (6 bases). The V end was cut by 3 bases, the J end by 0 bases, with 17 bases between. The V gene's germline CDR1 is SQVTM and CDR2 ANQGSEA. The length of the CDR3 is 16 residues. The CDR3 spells CSVDGGTLRTNYGYTF. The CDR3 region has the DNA TGCAGCGTTGATGGTGGGACATTAAGAACTAACTATGGCTACACCTTC.

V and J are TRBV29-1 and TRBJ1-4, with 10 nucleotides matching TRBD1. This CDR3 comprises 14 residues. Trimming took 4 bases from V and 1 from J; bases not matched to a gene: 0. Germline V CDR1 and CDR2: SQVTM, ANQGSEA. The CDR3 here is CSVGDRGTNEKLFF. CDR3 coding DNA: TGCAGCGTTGGGGACAGGGGAACTAATGAAAAACTGTTTTTT.

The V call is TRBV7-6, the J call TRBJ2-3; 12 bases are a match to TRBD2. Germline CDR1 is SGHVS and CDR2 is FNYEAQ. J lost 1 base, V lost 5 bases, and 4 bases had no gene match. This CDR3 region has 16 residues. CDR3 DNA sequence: TGTGCCAGCAGCCACCGGACTAGCGGGGGCACAGATACGCAGTATTTT. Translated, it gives CASSHRTSGGTDTQYF. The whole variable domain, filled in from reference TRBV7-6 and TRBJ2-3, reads GAGVSQSPRYKVTKRGQDVALRCDPISGHVSLYWYRQALGQGPEFLTYFNYEAQQDKSGLPNDRFSAERPEGSISTLTIQRTEQRDSAMYRCASSHRTSGGTDTQYFGPGTRLTVL.

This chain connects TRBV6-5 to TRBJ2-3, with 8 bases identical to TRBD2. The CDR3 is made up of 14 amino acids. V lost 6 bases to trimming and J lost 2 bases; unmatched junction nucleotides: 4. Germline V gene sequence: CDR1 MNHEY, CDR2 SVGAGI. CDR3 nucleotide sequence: TGTGCCAGCAGCGTGCGGGGGGCCACAGATACGCAGTATTTT. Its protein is CASSVRGATDTQYF.

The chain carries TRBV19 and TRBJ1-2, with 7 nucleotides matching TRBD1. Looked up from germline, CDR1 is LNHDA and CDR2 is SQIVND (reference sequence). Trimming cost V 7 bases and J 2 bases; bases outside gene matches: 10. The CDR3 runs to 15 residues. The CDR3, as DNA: TGTGCCAGTACCCAAGCCGGGACAGTCAACTATGGCTACACCTTC. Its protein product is CASTQAGTVNYGYTF.

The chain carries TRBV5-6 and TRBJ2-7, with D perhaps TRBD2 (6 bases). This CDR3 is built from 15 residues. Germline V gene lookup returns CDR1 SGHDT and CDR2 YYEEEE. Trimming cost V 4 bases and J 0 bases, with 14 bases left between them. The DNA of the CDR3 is TGTGCCAGCAGCAGACGGGGGACTCTCTCCTACGAGCAGTACTTC. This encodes CASSRRGTLSYEQYF. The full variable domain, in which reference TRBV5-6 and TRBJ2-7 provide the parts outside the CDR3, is DAGVTQSPTHLIKTRGQQVTLRCSPKSGHDTVSWYQQALGQGPQFIFQYYEEEERQRGNFPDRFSGHQFPNYSSELNVNALLLGDSALYLCASSRRGTLSYEQYFGPGTRLTVT.

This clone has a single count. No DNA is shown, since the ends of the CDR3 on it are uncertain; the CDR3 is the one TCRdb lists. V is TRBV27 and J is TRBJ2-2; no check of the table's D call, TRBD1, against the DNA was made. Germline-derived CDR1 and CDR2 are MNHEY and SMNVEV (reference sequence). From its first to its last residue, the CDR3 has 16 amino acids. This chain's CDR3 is CASSFLAGSNTGELFF.

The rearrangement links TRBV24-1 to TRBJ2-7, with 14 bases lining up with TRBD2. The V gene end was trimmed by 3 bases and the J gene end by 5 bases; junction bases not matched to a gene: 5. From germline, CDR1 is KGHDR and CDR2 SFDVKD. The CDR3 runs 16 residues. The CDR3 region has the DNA TGTGCCACCAGTGATACAGGGACTAGCGGGAGTGACGAGCAGTACTTC. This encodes CATSDTGTSGSDEQYF.

CDR3 bases: TGTGCCAGCAGTCCCGGTCTAGCGGGAGATGGATACAATGAGCAGTTCTTC. Encoded protein: CASSPGLAGDGYNEQFF. The V and J genes are TRBV27 and TRBJ2-1; 10 positions match TRBD2. The CDR3 is made up of 17 amino acids. Germline lookup yields CDR1 MNHEY and CDR2 SMNVEV (reference sequence). Trimming cost V 5 bases and J 4 bases; bases outside gene matches: 11.

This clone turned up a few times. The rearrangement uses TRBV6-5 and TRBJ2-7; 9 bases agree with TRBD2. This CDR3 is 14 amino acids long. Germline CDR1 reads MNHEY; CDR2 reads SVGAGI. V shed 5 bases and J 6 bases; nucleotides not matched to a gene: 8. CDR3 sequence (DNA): TGTGCCAGCAGTACGGGACTAGCTGTTCTCGAGCAGTACTTC. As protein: CASSTGLAVLEQYF.

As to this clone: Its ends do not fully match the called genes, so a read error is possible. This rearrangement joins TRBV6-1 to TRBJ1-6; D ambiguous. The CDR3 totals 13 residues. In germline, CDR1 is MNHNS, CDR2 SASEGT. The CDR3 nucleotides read TGTGCCAGCAGTGAAGCGGTGGTTGGCCCTCCAAATTTT. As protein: CASSEAVVGPPNF.

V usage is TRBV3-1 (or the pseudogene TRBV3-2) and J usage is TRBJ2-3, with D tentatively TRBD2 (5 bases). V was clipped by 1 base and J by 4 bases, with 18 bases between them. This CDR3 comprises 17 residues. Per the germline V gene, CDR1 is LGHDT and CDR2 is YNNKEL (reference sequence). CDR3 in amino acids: CASSQGSVLAVPDTQYF. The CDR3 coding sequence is TGTGCCAGCAGCCAAGGTTCTGTTCTAGCTGTACCAGATACGCAGTATTTT.

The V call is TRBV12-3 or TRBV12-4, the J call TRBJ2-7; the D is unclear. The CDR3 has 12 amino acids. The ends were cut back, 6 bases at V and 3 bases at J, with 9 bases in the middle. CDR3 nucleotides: TGTGCCAGCAGCCTCCCTTACTACGAGCAGTACTTC. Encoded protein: CASSLPYYEQYF.

CDR3 sequence (DNA): TGCAGTGCTAGCCGGCCCGCGGCCCAGTACTTC. This translates into CSASRPAAQYF. The genes are TRBV20-1 and TRBJ2-5; the D is unclear. The germline V and J ends were trimmed by 3 bases and 9 bases, with 11 bases remaining between them. The CDR3 has 11 residues. Germline V CDR1 and CDR2: DFQATT, SNEGSKA (reference sequence).

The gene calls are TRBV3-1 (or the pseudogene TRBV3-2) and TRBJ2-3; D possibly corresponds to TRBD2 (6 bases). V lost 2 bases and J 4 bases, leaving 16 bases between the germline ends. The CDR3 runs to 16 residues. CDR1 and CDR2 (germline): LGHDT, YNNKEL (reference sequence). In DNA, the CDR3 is TGTGCCAGCAGCCAAAAGAGGACTATCGCGGCAGATACGCAGTATTTT. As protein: CASSQKRTIAADTQYF.